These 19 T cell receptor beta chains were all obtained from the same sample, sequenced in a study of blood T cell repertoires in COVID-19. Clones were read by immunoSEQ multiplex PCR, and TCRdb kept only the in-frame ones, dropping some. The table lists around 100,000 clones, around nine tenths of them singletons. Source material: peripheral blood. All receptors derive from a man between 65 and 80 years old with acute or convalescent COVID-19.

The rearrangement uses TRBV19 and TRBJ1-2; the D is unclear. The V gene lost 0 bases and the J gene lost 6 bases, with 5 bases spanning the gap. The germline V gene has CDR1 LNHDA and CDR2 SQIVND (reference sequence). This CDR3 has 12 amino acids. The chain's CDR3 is CASSIDRDGYTF. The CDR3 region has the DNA TGTGCCAGTAGTATAGATCGGGATGGCTACACCTTC.

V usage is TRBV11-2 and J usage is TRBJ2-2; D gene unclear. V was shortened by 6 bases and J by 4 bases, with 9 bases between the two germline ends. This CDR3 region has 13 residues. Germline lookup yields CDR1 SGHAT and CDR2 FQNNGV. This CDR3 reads CASSPETTGELFF. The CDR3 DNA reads TGTGCCAGCAGTCCAGAAACCACCGGGGAGCTGTTTTTT.

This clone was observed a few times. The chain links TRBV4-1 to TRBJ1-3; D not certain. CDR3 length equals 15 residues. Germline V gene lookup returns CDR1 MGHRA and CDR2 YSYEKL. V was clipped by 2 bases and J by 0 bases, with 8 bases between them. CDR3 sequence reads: CASSQPGSSGNTIYF. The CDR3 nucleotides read TGCGCCAGCAGCCAACCAGGTAGCTCTGGAAACACCATATATTTT.

The CDR3 is CASTRKTGTGNTIYF. The CDR3 DNA reads as TGTGCCAGTACCCGTAAGACAGGGACTGGAAACACCATATATTTT. The chain links TRBV19 to TRBJ1-3; 7 bases are shared with TRBD1. Germline lookup yields CDR1 LNHDA and CDR2 SQIVND (reference sequence). This CDR3 has 15 residues. Germline trimming cut 7 bases from V and 2 bases from J; bases unmatched to any gene: 8.

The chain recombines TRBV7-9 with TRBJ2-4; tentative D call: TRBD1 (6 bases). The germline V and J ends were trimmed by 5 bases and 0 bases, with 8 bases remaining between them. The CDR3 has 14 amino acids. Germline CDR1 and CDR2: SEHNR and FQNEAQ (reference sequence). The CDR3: CASSPGVAKNIQYF. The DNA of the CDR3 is TGTGCCAGCAGCCCAGGGGTAGCCAAAAACATTCAGTACTTC.

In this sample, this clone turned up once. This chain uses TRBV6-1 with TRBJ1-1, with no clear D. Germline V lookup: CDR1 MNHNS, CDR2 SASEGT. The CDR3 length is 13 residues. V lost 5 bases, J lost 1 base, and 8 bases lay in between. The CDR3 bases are TGTGCCAGCAGTCCCCGGGGGAACACTGAAGCTTTCTTT. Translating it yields CASSPRGNTEAFF.

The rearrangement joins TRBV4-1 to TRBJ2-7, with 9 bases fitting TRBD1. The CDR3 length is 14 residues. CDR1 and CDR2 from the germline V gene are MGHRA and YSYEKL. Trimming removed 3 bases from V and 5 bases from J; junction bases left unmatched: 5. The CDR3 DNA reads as TGCGCCAGCAGCCAGGACAGGGGAGTCAACGAGCAGTACTTC. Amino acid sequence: CASSQDRGVNEQYF.

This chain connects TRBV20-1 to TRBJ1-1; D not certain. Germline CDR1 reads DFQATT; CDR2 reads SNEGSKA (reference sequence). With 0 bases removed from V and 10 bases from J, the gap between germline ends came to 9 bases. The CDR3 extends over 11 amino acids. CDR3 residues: CSARDLARAFF. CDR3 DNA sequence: TGCAGTGCTAGAGATCTCGCTAGAGCTTTCTTT.

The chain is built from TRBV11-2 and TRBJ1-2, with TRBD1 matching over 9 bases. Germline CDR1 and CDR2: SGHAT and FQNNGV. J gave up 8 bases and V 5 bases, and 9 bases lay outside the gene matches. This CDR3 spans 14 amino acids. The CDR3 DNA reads TGTGCCAGCAGCCCCTCGGGGACAGGGAACGGCTACACCTTC. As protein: CASSPSGTGNGYTF.

CDR3 sequence: CASSQRTGGNTEAFF. Written as DNA, the CDR3 is TGTGCCAGCAGTCAACGGACAGGGGGGAACACTGAAGCTTTCTTT. V is TRBV27 and J is TRBJ1-1; 10 bases fit TRBD1. Germline V gene sequence: CDR1 MNHEY, CDR2 SMNVEV (reference sequence). Trimming cost V 5 bases and J 1 base; bases outside gene matches: 4. The CDR3 has 15 residues.

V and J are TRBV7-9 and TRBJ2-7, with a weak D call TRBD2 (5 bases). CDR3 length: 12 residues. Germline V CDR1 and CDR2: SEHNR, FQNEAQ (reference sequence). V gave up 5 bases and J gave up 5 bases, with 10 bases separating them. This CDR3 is CASSPGNNEQYF. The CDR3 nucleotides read TGTGCCAGCAGCCCCGGGAACAACGAGCAGTACTTC.

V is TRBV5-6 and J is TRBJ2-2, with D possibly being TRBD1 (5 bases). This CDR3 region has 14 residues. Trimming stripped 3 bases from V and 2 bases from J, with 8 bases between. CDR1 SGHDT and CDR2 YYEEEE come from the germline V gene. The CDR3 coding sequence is TGTGCCAGCAGCTCGACAGTTAACACCGGGGAGCTGTTTTTT. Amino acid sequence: CASSSTVNTGELFF.

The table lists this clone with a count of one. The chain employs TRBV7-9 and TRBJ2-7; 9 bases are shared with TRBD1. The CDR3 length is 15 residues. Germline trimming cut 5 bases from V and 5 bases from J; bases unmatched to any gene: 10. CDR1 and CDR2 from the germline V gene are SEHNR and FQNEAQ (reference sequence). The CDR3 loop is CASSPFRTGADEQYF. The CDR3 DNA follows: TGTGCCAGCAGCCCTTTTCGGACAGGGGCGGACGAGCAGTACTTC.

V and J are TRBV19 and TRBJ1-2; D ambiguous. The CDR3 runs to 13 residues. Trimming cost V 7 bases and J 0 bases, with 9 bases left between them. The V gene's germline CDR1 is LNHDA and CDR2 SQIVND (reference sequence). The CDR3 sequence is CASKEVTNYGYTF. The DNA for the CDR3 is TGTGCCAGTAAAGAGGTTACTAACTATGGCTACACCTTC.

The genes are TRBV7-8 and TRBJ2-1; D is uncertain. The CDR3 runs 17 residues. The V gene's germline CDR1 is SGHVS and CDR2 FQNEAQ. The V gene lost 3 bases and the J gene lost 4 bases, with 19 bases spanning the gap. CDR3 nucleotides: TGTGCCAGCAGCTTCCAGTGGCCACCTCAATATTACAATGAGCAGTTCTTC. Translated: CASSFQWPPQYYNEQFF.

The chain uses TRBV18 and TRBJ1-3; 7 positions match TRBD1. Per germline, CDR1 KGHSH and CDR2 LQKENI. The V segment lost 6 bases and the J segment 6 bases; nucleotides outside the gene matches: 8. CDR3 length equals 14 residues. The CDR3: CASSPTGNENTIYF. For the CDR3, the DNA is TGTGCCAGCTCCCCGACAGGGAACGAAAACACCATATATTTT.

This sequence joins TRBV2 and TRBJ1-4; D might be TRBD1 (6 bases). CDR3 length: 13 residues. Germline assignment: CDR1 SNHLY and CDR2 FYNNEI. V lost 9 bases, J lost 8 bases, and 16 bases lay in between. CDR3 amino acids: CARSGTMDEKLFF. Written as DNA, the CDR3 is TGTGCCAGGTCCGGGACAATGGACGAAAAACTGTTTTTT.

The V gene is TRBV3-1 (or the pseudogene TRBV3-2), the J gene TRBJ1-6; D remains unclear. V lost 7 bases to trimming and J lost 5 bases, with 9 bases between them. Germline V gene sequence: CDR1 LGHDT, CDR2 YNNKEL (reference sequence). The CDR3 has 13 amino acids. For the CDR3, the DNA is TGTGCCAGCAAATCCATCAATAATTCACCCCTCCACTTT. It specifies CASKSINNSPLHF.

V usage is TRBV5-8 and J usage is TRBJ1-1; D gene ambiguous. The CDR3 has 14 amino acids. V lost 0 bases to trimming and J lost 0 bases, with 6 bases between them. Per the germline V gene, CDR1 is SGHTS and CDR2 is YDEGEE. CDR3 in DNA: TGTGCCAGCAGCTTGGTCCCAGTGAACACTGAAGCTTTCTTT. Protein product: CASSLVPVNTEAFF.